A selection of T cell receptor beta chains follows, all from one sample in a study of blood T cell repertoires in COVID-19. Sequenced by immunoSEQ multiplex PCR; TCRdb stores in-frame clones only, minus some. The data contain roughly 59,000 clones, approximately 83% of them singletons. Input material: peripheral blood. The receptors were gathered from a woman of 80 years or more with acute or convalescent COVID-19. Both conserved end residues are trimmed from each CDR3. Each record gives: J gene, V gene, CDR3 protein.

j_gene: TRBJ2-7
v_gene: TRBV19
CDR3aa: ASSAGSYEQY

j_gene: TRBJ1-1
v_gene: TRBV4-1
CDR3aa: ASSQARRGRFAEAF

j_gene: TRBJ1-1
v_gene: TRBV29-1
CDR3aa: SGGDREAF

j_gene: TRBJ2-5
v_gene: TRBV9
CDR3aa: ASSAPTGGHETQY

j_gene: TRBJ2-3
v_gene: TRBV14
CDR3aa: ASSQRSSVTDTQY

j_gene: TRBJ2-3
v_gene: TRBV5-4
CDR3aa: ASSPGLAGGDTQY

j_gene: TRBJ1-4
v_gene: TRBV7-6
CDR3aa: ASSFPLGRGQANEKLF

j_gene: TRBJ1-1
v_gene: TRBV6-5
CDR3aa: ASRDSGSTEAF

j_gene: TRBJ2-3
v_gene: TRBV5-1
CDR3aa: ASRGLAGGSDTQY

j_gene: TRBJ2-3
v_gene: TRBV6-6
CDR3aa: ASSVQGRPDTQY

j_gene: TRBJ2-2
v_gene: TRBV19
CDR3aa: ASSMQASNTGELF

j_gene: TRBJ2-1
v_gene: TRBV7-6
CDR3aa: ASSLGVAGAYNEQF

j_gene: TRBJ2-5
v_gene: TRBV5-1
CDR3aa: ASSEGLAEETQY

j_gene: TRBJ2-1
v_gene: TRBV4-1
CDR3aa: ASSHPSGRAYEQF

j_gene: TRBJ2-1
v_gene: TRBV19
CDR3aa: ASSPGAYNEQF

j_gene: TRBJ1-1
v_gene: TRBV5-1
CDR3aa: ASSELAEMGTEAF

j_gene: TRBJ2-1
v_gene: TRBV5-5
CDR3aa: ASSLRLAGGHEQF

j_gene: TRBJ2-4
v_gene: TRBV12-5
CDR3aa: ASGFHISGGASIQY

j_gene: TRBJ1-5
v_gene: TRBV2
CDR3aa: ASKGGQGGQPQH

j_gene: TRBJ2-5
v_gene: TRBV7-9
CDR3aa: ASSFRQITGGQETQY

j_gene: TRBJ1-2
v_gene: TRBV5-1
CDR3aa: ASSEITGGSANYGYT

j_gene: TRBJ2-3
v_gene: TRBV24-1
CDR3aa: ATSDPGFAGGRASTDTQY

j_gene: TRBJ1-4
v_gene: TRBV19
CDR3aa: ASSIRGPGNEKLF

j_gene: TRBJ2-3
v_gene: TRBV6-1
CDR3aa: ASSDRQAYFSSTDTQY

j_gene: TRBJ1-5
v_gene: TRBV30
CDR3aa: AWSTNRGNQPQH

j_gene: TRBJ2-3
v_gene: TRBV7-2
CDR3aa: ASSLLRTSGEDTQY

j_gene: TRBJ1-3
v_gene: TRBV7-9
CDR3aa: AGSAQGHSGNTIY

j_gene: TRBJ1-5
v_gene: TRBV28
CDR3aa: ASSKTGGLNQPQH

j_gene: TRBJ1-2
v_gene: TRBV29-1
CDR3aa: SEFSGSGYT